These T cell receptor beta chains were read from a single sample in a study of blood T cell repertoires in COVID-19. Libraries were prepared by immunoSEQ multiplex PCR; TCRdb keeps only in-frame clonotypes and omits some of them. The sample holds roughly 110,000 clones, 65% to 80% seen once. Sequenced input: peripheral blood. The receptors derive from a man in his 70s with acute or convalescent COVID-19. CDR3s include the opening cysteine and the closing phenylalanine or tryptophan. D genes are given only for firm matches. Not all rows give a size; the values are once, few, many and, for expanded clones, a class.

v_call	j_call	d_call	clone_size	cdr3_aa	cdr3_nt
TRBV29-1	TRBJ2-1	TRBD1	NA	CSVAGQGLGNEQFF	TGCAGCGTTGCTGGACAGGGTCTGGGTAATGAGCAGTTCTTC
TRBV29-1	TRBJ2-3	TRBD2	NA	CSVESGLAGGRSTDTQYF	TGCAGCGTTGAAAGTGGACTAGCGGGGGGCCGAAGCACAGATACGCAGTATTTT
TRBV5-1	TRBJ1-6	TRBD1	NA	CASSTGGSGNSPLHF	TGCGCCAGCAGTACAGGGGGTTCGGGCAATTCACCCCTCCACTTT
TRBV15	TRBJ2-7	NA	NA	CATSRDHLREDEQYF	TGTGCCACCAGCAGAGATCACCTCCGAGAGGACGAGCAGTACTTC
TRBV7-2	TRBJ2-7	NA	NA	CASSLGASYEQYF	TGTGCCAGCAGCTTAGGAGCCTCCTACGAGCAGTACTTC
TRBV7-2	TRBJ1-2	TRBD1	NA	CASSLADREGYGYTF	TGTGCCAGCAGCTTAGCTGACAGGGAAGGCTATGGCTACACCTTC
TRBV2	TRBJ2-1	NA	NA	CASSGGLSSYNEQFF	TGTGCCAGCAGTGGCGGACTTAGCTCCTACAATGAGCAGTTCTTC
TRBV7-3	TRBJ2-2	NA	NA	CASSPIQGTGELFF	TGTGCCAGCAGCCCAATACAGGGCACCGGGGAGCTGTTTTTT
TRBV5-5	TRBJ2-1	NA	NA	CASSLAGRNNEQFF	TGTGCCAGCAGCTTGGCCGGGAGAAACAATGAGCAGTTCTTC
TRBV5-6	TRBJ1-2	NA	NA	CASSLGTGIYTF	TGTGCCAGCAGCTTGGGGACGGGAATCTACACCTTC
TRBV20-1	TRBJ1-1	NA	few	CRGGGEGFF	TGCAGGGGCGGAGGGGAAGGTTTCTTT
TRBV10-2	TRBJ2-1	TRBD2	few	CASSDVRLAVYNEQFF	TGCGCCAGCAGTGATGTCAGACTAGCCGTGTACAATGAGCAGTTCTTC
TRBV5-5	TRBJ1-6	TRBD1	NA	CASSMGQRSSYNSPLHF	TGTGCCAGCAGCATGGGACAGCGAAGCTCCTATAATTCACCCCTCCACTTT
TRBV19	TRBJ2-3	NA	NA	CASSPGITDTQYF	TGTGCCAGTAGTCCAGGGATCACAGATACGCAGTATTTT
TRBV29-1	TRBJ1-3	TRBD1	NA	CSVAGGTGKGNTIYF	TGCAGCGTTGCAGGAGGGACAGGGAAGGGAAACACCATATATTTT
TRBV6-6	TRBJ2-3	NA	few	CASSHPGRTDTQYF	TGTGCCAGCAGTCACCCTGGCCGAACAGATACGCAGTATTTT
TRBV29-1	TRBJ1-1	NA	NA	CGLRDANTEAFF	TGCGGCCTCCGGGATGCAAACACTGAAGCTTTCTTT
TRBV9	TRBJ2-6	TRBD2	NA	CASSVVMGGPGANVLTF	TGTGCCAGCAGCGTAGTAATGGGAGGGCCTGGGGCCAACGTCCTGACTTTC
TRBV18	TRBJ2-1	NA	NA	CASSPQSSYNEQFF	TGTGCCAGCTCACCACAGAGCTCCTACAATGAGCAGTTCTTC
TRBV5-1	TRBJ2-5	TRBD2	few	CASSIAGGNQETQYF	TGCGCCAGCAGCATAGCGGGGGGAAACCAAGAGACCCAGTACTTC
TRBV12-3/TRBV12-4	TRBJ1-6	NA	few	CASSLQYSPLHF	TGTGCCAGCAGTTTACAGTACTCACCCCTCCACTTT
TRBV4-3	TRBJ1-2	TRBD1	NA	CASSHEQGYGYTF	TGCGCCAGCAGCCATGAACAGGGGTATGGCTACACCTTC
TRBV3-1/TRBV3-2	TRBJ2-3	TRBD2	NA	CASSQGLAIVGGDTQYF	TGTGCCAGCAGCCAAGGGCTAGCAATAGTGGGAGGGGATACGCAGTATTTT
TRBV7-9	TRBJ1-4	NA	NA	CASSVPGKEKLFF	TGTGCCAGCAGCGTTCCAGGGAAGGAAAAACTGTTTTTT
TRBV27	TRBJ1-6	NA	NA	CASSLRAGNSPLHF	TGTGCCAGCAGTTTAAGGGCGGGGAACTCACCCCTCCACTTT
TRBV5-1	TRBJ1-1	TRBD1	once	CASSLSGGRGTEAFF	TGCGCCAGCAGCTTATCAGGGGGCAGAGGCACTGAAGCTTTCTTT
TRBV12-3/TRBV12-4	TRBJ2-4	NA	NA	CASSPRGKNIQYF	TGTGCCAGCAGTCCAAGGGGCAAAAACATTCAGTACTTC
TRBV11-1	TRBJ2-5	TRBD2	NA	CASSPRPGGTETQYF	TGTGCCAGCAGCCCAAGACCGGGGGGGACGGAGACCCAGTACTTC
TRBV4-2	TRBJ2-5	NA	NA	CASSQGGASSQETQYF	TGTGCCAGCAGCCAAGGTGGGGCCTCTTCCCAAGAGACCCAGTACTTC
TRBV3-1/TRBV3-2	TRBJ1-2	NA	NA	CASSQDFNYGYTF	TGTGCCAGCAGCCAAGACTTCAACTATGGCTACACCTTC
TRBV7-6	TRBJ1-3	NA	NA	CASSLYRNSGNTIYF	TGTGCCAGCAGCTTATACAGGAACTCTGGAAACACCATATATTTT
TRBV28	TRBJ2-5	TRBD2	NA	CASSLAGGTAGYQETQYF	TGTGCCAGCAGTCTAGCGGGGGGGACGGCGGGGTACCAAGAGACCCAGTACTTC
TRBV6-6	TRBJ1-4	TRBD1	NA	CASSRQGVSTNEKLFF	TGTGCCAGCAGTCGACAGGGGGTTTCTACTAATGAAAAACTGTTTTTT
TRBV5-1	TRBJ2-7	NA	once	CASSLAGILYEQYF	TGCGCCAGCAGCTTGGCCGGGATCCTCTACGAGCAGTACTTC
TRBV7-8	TRBJ2-7	NA	NA	CASTRTEVTSYEQYF	TGTGCCAGCACCCGGACAGAAGTTACATCCTACGAGCAGTACTTC
TRBV2	TRBJ1-1	TRBD1	NA	CASRSTGGRYTEAFF	TGTGCCAGCAGATCAACAGGGGGCAGGTACACTGAAGCTTTCTTT
TRBV19	TRBJ1-5	TRBD1	NA	CASSPRRTGLGNQPQHF	TGTGCCAGTAGCCCCCGGCGGACAGGGCTCGGCAATCAGCCCCAGCATTTT
TRBV11-2	TRBJ2-2	TRBD1	few	CASRSDRATNTGELFF	TGTGCCAGCAGGTCAGACAGGGCTACGAACACCGGGGAGCTGTTTTTT
TRBV6-2/TRBV6-3	TRBJ2-5	NA	NA	CASSYPTGGGGSTETQYF	TGTGCCAGCAGTTACCCGACCGGGGGCGGGGGATCTACGGAGACCCAGTACTTC
TRBV6-5	TRBJ2-2	TRBD1	NA	CASSRGTGSTGELFF	TGTGCCAGCAGTCGCGGGACAGGGTCGACCGGGGAGCTGTTTTTT
TRBV5-1	TRBJ2-1	NA	NA	CASSVGGGGPNEQFF	TGCGCCAGCAGCGTCGGAGGGGGGGGCCCCAATGAGCAGTTCTTC
TRBV15	TRBJ1-6	TRBD1	NA	CATSRETGARSSNSPLHF	TGTGCCACCAGCAGAGAGACAGGGGCCCGCTCCAGTAATTCACCCCTCCACTTT
TRBV3-1/TRBV3-2	TRBJ1-4	TRBD1	NA	CASSRQGWTNEKLFF	TGTGCCAGCAGCCGACAGGGTTGGACTAATGAAAAACTGTTTTTT
TRBV3-1/TRBV3-2	TRBJ2-5	NA	NA	CASSKDTGGETQYF	TGTGCCAGCAGCAAAGACACAGGCGGCGAGACCCAGTACTTC